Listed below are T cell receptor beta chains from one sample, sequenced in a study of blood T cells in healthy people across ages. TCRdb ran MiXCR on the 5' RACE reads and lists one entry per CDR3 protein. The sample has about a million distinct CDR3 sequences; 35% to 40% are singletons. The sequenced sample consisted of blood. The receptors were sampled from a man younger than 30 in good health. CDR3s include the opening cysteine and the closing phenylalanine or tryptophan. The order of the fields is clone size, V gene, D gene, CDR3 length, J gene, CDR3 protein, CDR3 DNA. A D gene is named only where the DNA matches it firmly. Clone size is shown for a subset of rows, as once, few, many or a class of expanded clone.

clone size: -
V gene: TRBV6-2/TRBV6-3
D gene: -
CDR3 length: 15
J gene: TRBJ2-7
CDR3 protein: CASSYAWRLRYEQYF
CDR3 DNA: TGTGCCAGCAGTTACGCGTGGAGACTGAGATACGAGCAGTACTTC

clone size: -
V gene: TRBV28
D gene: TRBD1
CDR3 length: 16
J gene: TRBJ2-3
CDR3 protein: CASSLFQGASTDTQYF
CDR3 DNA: TGTGCCAGCAGTTTATTCCAGGGGGCTAGCACAGATACGCAGTATTTT

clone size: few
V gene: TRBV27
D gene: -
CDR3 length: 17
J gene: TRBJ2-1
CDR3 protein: CASSLLRAKSSYNEQFF
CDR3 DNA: TGTGCCAGCAGTTTATTGAGGGCCAAGTCCTCCTACAATGAGCAGTTCTTC

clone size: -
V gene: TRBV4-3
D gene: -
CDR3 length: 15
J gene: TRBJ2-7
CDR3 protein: CASSEDLTDSYEQYF
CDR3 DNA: TGCGCCAGCAGCGAAGACTTGACGGACAGCTACGAGCAGTACTTC

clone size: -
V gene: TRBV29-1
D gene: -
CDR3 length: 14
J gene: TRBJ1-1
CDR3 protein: CSVEAWGPNTEAFF
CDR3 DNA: TGCAGCGTTGAGGCGTGGGGCCCGAACACTGAAGCTTTCTTT

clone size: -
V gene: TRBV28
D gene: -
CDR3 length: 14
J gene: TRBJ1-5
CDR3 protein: CASSFGEGRQVQHF
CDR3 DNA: TGTGCCAGCAGTTTCGGGGAGGGTAGGCAAGTCCAGCATTTT

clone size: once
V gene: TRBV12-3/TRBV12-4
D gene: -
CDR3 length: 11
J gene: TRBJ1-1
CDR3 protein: CASSLQAAAFF
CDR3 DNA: TGTGCCAGCAGTTTACAAGCGGCAGCTTTCTTT

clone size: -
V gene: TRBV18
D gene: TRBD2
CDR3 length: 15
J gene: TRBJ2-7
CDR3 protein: CASSYGTSLTYEQYF
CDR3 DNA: TGTGCCAGCTCCTACGGGACTAGCTTAACCTACGAGCAGTACTTC

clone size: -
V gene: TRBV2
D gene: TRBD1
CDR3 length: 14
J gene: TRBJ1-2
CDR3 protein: CASSEGQGNYGDTF
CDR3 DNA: TGTGCCAGCAGTGAAGGACAGGGAAACTATGGCGACACCTTC

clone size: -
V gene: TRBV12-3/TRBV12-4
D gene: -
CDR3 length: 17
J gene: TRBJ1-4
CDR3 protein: CASSQQGTGRTNEKLFF
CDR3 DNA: TGTGCCAGCAGTCAACAGGGTACAGGAAGAACTAATGAAAAACTGTTTTTT

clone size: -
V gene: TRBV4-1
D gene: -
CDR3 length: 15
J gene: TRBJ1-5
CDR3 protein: CASSRSSAPNQPQHF
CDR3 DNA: TGCGCCAGCAGCCGGTCGTCGGCCCCTAATCAGCCCCAGCATTTT

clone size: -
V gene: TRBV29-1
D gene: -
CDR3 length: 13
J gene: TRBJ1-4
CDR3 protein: CSVCRGTNEKLFF
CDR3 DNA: TGCAGCGTTTGCAGGGGCACTAATGAAAAACTGTTTTTT

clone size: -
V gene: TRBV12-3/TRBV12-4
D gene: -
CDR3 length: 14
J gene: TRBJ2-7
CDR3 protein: CASSFGRGSFEQYF
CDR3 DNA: TGTGCCAGCAGTTTCGGCAGGGGTAGTTTCGAGCAGTACTTC

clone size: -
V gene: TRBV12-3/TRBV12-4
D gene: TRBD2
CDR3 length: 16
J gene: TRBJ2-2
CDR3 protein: CASSGGLAWGTGELFF
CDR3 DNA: TGTGCCAGCAGTGGAGGACTAGCGTGGGGCACCGGGGAGCTGTTTTTT

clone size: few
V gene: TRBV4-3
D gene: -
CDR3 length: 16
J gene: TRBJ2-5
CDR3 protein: CASSQEIRRRWETQYF
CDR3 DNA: TGCGCCAGCAGCCAAGAAATCAGGCGGCGGTGGGAGACCCAGTACTTC

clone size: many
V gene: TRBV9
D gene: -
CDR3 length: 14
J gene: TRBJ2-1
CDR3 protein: CASSEGGSYNEQFF
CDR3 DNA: TGTGCCAGCAGCGAAGGGGGGTCCTACAATGAGCAGTTCTTC

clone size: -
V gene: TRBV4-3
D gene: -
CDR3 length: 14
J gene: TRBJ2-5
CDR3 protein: CASSQGSYQETQYF
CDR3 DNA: TGCGCCAGCAGCCAAGGGAGCTACCAAGAGACCCAGTACTTC

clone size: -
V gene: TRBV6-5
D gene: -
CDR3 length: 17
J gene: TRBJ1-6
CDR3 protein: CASSYAVGHVRNSPLHF
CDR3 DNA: TGTGCCAGCAGTTACGCCGTGGGGCATGTCCGTAATTCACCCCTCCACTTT

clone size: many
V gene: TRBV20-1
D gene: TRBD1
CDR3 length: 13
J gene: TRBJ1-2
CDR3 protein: CSARTGVVMGYTF
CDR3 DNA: TGCAGTGCTAGGACAGGGGTAGTGATGGGCTACACCTTC

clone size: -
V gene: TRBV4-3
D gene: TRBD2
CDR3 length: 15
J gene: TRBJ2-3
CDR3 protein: CASSAGTSRTDTQYF
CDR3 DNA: TGCGCCAGCAGTGCCGGGACTAGTCGGACAGATACGCAGTATTTT